This note documents a single T cell receptor (beta chain) sequence. The data derive from a study of CD4 and CD8 cells across lung adenocarcinoma regions. Donors had localized lung adenocarcinoma, a non-small cell lung cancer. The junction had 19 bases not matched to a gene; V was cut back by 10 bases and J by 11 bases. There are 15 residues in the CDR3. TCRdb used MiXCR to reprocess the PCR reads, holding one entry per CDR3 protein. The table has about 10,000 distinct CDR3 sequences, 35% to 60% seen once. The TCR sequence derives from a male donor with lung adenocarcinoma. The CD4 and CD8 labels of this study may be unreliable. The material sequenced was CD8+ T cells from the margin of a lung tumor. The chain carries TRBV12-3 or TRBV12-4 and TRBJ2-3; TRBD1 aligns across 9 bases. CDR3 amino acids: CAMGRDRVSTGEQYF. The CDR3 DNA reads TGTGCCATGGGGCGGGACAGGGTGAGCACCGGGGAGCAGTATTTT.